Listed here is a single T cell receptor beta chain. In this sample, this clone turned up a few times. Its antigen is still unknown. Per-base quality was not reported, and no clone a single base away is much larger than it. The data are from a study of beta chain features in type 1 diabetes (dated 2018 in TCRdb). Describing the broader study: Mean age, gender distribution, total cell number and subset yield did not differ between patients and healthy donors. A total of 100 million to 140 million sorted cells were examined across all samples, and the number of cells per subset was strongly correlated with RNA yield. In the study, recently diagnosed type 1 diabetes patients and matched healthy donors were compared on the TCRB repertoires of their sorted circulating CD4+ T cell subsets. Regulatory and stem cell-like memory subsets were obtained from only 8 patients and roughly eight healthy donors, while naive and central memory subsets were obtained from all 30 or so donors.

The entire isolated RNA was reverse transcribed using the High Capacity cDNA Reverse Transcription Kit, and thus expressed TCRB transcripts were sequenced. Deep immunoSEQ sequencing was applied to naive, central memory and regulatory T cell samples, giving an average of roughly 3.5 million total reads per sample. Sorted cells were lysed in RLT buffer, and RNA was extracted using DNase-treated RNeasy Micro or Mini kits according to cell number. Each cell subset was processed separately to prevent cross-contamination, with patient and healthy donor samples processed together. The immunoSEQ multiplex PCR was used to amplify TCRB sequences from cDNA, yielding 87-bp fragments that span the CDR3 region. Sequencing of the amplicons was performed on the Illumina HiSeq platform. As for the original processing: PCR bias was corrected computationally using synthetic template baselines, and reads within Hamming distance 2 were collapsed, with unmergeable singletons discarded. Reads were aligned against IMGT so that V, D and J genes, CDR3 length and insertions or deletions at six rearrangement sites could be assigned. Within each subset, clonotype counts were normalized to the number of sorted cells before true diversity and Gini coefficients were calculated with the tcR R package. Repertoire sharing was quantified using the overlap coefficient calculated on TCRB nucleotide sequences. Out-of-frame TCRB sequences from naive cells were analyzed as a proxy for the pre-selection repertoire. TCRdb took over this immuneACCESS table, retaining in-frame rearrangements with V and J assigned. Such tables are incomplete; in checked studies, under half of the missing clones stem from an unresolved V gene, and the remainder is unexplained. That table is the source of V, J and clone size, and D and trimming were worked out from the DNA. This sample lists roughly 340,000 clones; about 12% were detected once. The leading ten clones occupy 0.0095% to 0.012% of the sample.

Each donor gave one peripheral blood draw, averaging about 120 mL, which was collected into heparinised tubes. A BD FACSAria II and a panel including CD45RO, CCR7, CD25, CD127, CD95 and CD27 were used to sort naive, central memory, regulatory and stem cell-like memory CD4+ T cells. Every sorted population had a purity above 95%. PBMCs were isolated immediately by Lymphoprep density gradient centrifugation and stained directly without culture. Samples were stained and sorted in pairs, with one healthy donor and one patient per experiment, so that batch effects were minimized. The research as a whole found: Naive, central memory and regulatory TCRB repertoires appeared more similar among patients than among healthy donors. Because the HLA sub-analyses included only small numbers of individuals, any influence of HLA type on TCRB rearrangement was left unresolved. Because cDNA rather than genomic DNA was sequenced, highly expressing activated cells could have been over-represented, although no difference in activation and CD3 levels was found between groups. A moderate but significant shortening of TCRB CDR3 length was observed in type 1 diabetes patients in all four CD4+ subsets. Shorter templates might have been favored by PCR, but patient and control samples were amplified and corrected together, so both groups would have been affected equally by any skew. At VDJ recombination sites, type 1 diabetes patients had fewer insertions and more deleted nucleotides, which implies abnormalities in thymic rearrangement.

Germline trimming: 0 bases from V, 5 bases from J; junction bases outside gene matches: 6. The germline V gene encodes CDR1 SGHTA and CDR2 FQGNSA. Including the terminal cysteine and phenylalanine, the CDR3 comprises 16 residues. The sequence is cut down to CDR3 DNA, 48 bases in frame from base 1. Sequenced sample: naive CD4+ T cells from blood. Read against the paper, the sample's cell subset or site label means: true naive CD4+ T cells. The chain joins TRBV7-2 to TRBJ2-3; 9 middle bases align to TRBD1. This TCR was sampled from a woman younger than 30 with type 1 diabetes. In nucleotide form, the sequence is TGTGCCAGCAGCTTAGCCGGGACAGGGATAAGAGATACGCAGTATTTT. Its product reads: CASSLAGTGIRDTQYF.